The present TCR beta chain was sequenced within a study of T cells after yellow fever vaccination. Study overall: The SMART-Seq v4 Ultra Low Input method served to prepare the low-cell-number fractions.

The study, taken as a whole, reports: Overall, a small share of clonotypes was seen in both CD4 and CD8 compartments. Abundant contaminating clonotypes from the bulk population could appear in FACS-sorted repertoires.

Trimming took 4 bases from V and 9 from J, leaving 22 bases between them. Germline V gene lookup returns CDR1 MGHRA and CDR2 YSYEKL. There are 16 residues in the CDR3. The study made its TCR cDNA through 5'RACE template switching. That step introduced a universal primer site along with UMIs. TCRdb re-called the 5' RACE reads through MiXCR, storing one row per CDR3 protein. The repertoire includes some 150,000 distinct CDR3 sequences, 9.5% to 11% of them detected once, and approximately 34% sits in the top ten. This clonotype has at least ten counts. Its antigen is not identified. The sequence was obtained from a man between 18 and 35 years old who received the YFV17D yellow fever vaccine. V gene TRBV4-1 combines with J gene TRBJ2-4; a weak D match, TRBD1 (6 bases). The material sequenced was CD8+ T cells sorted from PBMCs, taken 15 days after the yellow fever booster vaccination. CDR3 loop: CASSPYIGEAGVIQYF. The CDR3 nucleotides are TGCGCCAGCAGCCCCTATATTGGTGAGGCAGGGGTCATTCAGTACTTC.